One and the same sample provided the 11 T cell receptor beta chains below, sequenced in a study of blood T cell repertoires in COVID-19. Only in-frame clones appear in the TCRdb table, and some are missing; sequencing was by immunoSEQ multiplex PCR. The sample records about 140,000 clones, over 75% being singletons. Sequences were obtained from peripheral blood. These receptors were collected from a woman aged 50 to 65 with acute or convalescent COVID-19.

The rearrangement links TRBV6-5 to TRBJ1-5, with 9 nucleotides matching TRBD1. There are 15 residues in the CDR3. Germline CDR1 MNHEY, CDR2 SVGAGI. V was clipped by 6 bases and J by 5 bases; unmatched bases: 8. Here the CDR3 DNA reads TGTGCCAGCAGCCTGGGACAGGGCAGGGATCAGCCCCAGCATTTT. As protein: CASSLGQGRDQPQHF.

In this sample, this clone turned up once. The chain joins TRBV27 to TRBJ2-7; TRBD1 agrees at 8 bases. V lost 5 bases and J lost 0; bases outside the gene matches: 3. CDR1 and CDR2 from the germline V gene are MNHEY and SMNVEV (reference sequence). The CDR3 is 14 amino acids. CDR3 DNA: TGTGCCAGCAGTGACGACAGGGGCTCCTACGAGCAGTACTTC. It is translated as CASSDDRGSYEQYF.

The J gene is TRBJ1-1, the V gene TRBV6-2 or TRBV6-3; D is perhaps TRBD1 (6 bases). This CDR3 region has 15 residues. The germline V and J ends were trimmed by 6 bases and 1 base, with 15 bases remaining between them. From germline, CDR1 is MNHEY and CDR2 SVGEGT. Here the CDR3 reads CASSDMGHTNTEAFF. Written as DNA, the CDR3 is TGTGCCAGCAGCGATATGGGACACACGAACACTGAAGCTTTCTTT.

This sequence joins TRBV5-1 and TRBJ1-1, with unresolved D. Trimming removed 2 bases at V and 7 bases at J, with 6 bases between. This CDR3 is 11 amino acids long. Germline V CDR1 and CDR2: SGHRS, YFSETQ. CDR3 DNA sequence: TGCGCCAGCAGCTTCGGACTTGAAGCTTTCTTT. Its protein product is CASSFGLEAFF. The whole variable domain, filled in from reference TRBV5-1 and TRBJ1-1, reads KAGVTQTPRYLIKTRGQQVTLSCSPISGHRSVSWYQQTPGQGLQFLFEYFSETQRNKGNFPGRFSGRQFSNSRSEMNVSTLELGDSALYLCASSFGLEAFFGQGTRLTVV.

The chain recombines TRBV7-8 with TRBJ1-3, with D perhaps TRBD1 (5 bases). Per germline, CDR1 SGHVS and CDR2 FQNEAQ. The CDR3 totals 15 residues. V was cut by 4 bases and J by 3 bases, with 13 bases left in between. The CDR3 region has the DNA TGTGCCAGCAGCTCGCCCCGGGGGGATGGAAACACCATATATTTT. Translating gives CASSSPRGDGNTIYF. The full variable domain, with the rest looked up from reference TRBV7-8 and TRBJ1-3, is GAGVSQSPRYKVAKRGQDVALRCDPISGHVSLFWYQQALGQGPEFLTYFQNEAQLDKSGLPSDRFFAERPEGSVSTLKIQRTQQEDSAVYLCASSSPRGDGNTIYFGEGSWLTVV.

This clone has just a few counts. This chain connects TRBV5-1 to TRBJ1-2; D ambiguous. The CDR3 sequence is 13 residues long. Trimming removed 4 bases from V and 2 bases from J, with 9 bases in between. CDR1 and CDR2 (germline): SGHRS, YFSETQ. CDR3 bases: TGCGCCAGCAGCCGCGCCCGCAACTATGGCTACACCTTC. Translation gives CASSRARNYGYTF.

The CDR3 here is CASSELAGITDTQYF. The CDR3 bases are TGTGCCAGCAGTGAACTAGCGGGGATCACAGATACGCAGTATTTT. This rearrangement joins TRBV6-1 to TRBJ2-3; 9 bases are shared with TRBD2. With V trimmed by 2 bases and J by 2 bases, 2 bases remained unmatched. The CDR3 consists of 15 residues. The germline CDR1 and CDR2 sequences are MNHNS and SASEGT.

The CDR3 bases are TGTGCCAGCAGTTTACAGGGGGTGGACGGCTACACCTTC. Residues: CASSLQGVDGYTF. The chain joins TRBV28 to TRBJ1-2; 7 bases agree with TRBD1. CDR3 length equals 13 residues. Looked up from germline, CDR1 is MDHEN and CDR2 is SYDVKM. Trimming took 2 bases from V and 8 from J; bases not matched to a gene: 5.

The chain combines TRBV5-4 with TRBJ2-3; 7 nucleotides align to TRBD1. The CDR3 sequence is 15 residues long. Per germline, CDR1 SGHNT and CDR2 YYREEE (reference sequence). Trimming took 0 bases from V and 4 from J; bases not matched to a gene: 5. CDR3 region: CASSLVRGLSDTQYF. The CDR3 nucleotides read TGTGCCAGCAGCTTGGTAAGGGGGCTGTCAGATACGCAGTATTTT.

The chain joins TRBV24-1 to TRBJ1-2; the D is unclear. Germline loops: CDR1 KGHDR, CDR2 SFDVKD. The CDR3 is 14 amino acids. The V gene lost 3 bases and the J gene lost 3 bases, with 10 bases spanning the gap. CDR3 nucleotide sequence: TGTGCCACCAGTGATACATGGAGAGACTATGGCTACACCTTC. Amino acid sequence: CATSDTWRDYGYTF.

CDR3 protein: CASSFGEGSGNTIYF. In DNA, the CDR3 is TGTGCCAGCAGTTTTGGGGAGGGCTCTGGAAACACCATATATTTT. The chain employs TRBV28 and TRBJ1-3; no clear D. The germline V and J ends were trimmed by 3 bases and 0 bases, with 9 bases remaining between them. The CDR3 covers 15 residues. CDR1 is MDHEN, CDR2 SYDVKM, per germline.